This note documents a single T cell receptor beta chain sequence. Its target is unknown. A read error may account for a junction end that differs from germline. Profiling of TCR beta VDJ combinations and CDR3 sequences used genomic DNA as template. TCRdb reprocessed the reads with MiXCR, giving one entry per CDR3 protein. The data contain about 190,000 distinct CDR3 sequences, nearly 50% of them singletons. In patients chosen for sequencing, flow cytometry had shown CD8+CD57+ cell expansion. None of the patients had been given any therapy when their blood was sampled. These data belong to a study of CD8+CD57+ T cells in acquired aplastic anemia. In the study overall: Isolated CD4+ and CD8+ cells, once sorted, yielded DNA averaging roughly 3 ug. Findings and caveats of the study: Sharing between patients and controls was observed for twenty-nine CD8+ CDR3 sequences. Between the patient and control groups, CD8+ Simpson's diversity did not differ significantly.

Looked up from germline, CDR1 is DFQATT and CDR2 is SNEGSKA (reference sequence). The CDR3 length is 15 residues. Sequenced material: sorted CD4+, CD8+, or CD8+CD57+ T cells (not recorded which) from PBMCs. The TCR sequence derives from a human donor with aplastic anemia. The chain couples TRBV20-1 to TRBJ2-1, with 9 bases lining up with TRBD2. DNA for the CDR3: TGCAGTGCTAGCCGACTAGCGGACAAGGGGGATGAGCAGCTCTTC. Translated: CSASRLADKGDEQLF.